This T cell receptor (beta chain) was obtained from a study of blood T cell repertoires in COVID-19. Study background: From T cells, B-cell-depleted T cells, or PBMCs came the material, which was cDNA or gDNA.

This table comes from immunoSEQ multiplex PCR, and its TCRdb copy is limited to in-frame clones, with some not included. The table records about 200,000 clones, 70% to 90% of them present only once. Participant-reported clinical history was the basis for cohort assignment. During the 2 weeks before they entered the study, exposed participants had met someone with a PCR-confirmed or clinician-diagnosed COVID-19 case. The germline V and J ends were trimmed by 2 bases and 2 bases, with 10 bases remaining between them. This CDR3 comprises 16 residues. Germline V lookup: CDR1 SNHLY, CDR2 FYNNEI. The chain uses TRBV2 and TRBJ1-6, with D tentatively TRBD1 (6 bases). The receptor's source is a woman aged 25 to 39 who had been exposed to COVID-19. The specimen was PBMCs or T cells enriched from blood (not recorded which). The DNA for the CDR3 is TGTGCCAGCAGTGAAATGGGGGCCCCCTATAATTCACCCCTCCACTTT. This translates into CASSEMGAPYNSPLHF.